A selection of T cell receptor beta chains follows, all from one sample in a study of T cells in Graves' hyperthyroidism and ophthalmopathy. One entry per CDR3 protein results from TCRdb running MiXCR on the multiplex PCR reads. Seen here are 350,000 to 400,000 distinct CDR3 sequences, over 15% observed once, and the top ten hold about 4%. Sequenced material: blood. The receptor source for this set is a woman aged 18-29 years with Graves' hyperthyroidism. Each CDR3 is given with its conserved first and last residue. Fields, in order: V gene, D gene, clone size, J gene, CDR3 protein, CDR3 DNA. The D gene is left open where the match is weak. Clone size is not always given. Where it is, it says once, few, many or a class for expanded clones.

v_gene: TRBV30
d_gene: .
abundance: many
j_gene: TRBJ2-7
CDR3aa: CAWREGGLPHEQYF
CDR3nt: TGTGCCTGGAGGGAGGGGGGTCTTCCCCACGAGCAGTACTTC

v_gene: TRBV28
d_gene: .
abundance: many
j_gene: TRBJ2-5
CDR3aa: CASSPGWSQETQYF
CDR3nt: TGTGCCAGCAGCCCCGGTTGGAGCCAAGAGACCCAGTACTTC

v_gene: TRBV6-2/TRBV6-3
d_gene: TRBD1
abundance: once
j_gene: TRBJ1-2
CDR3aa: CASRDAGGLSYGYTF
CDR3nt: TGTGCCAGCAGGGATGCAGGGGGCCTGTCCTATGGCTACACCTTC

v_gene: TRBV2
d_gene: .
abundance: .
j_gene: TRBJ2-1
CDR3aa: CASSSDRRNEQFF
CDR3nt: TGTGCCAGCTCCTCTGACAGGCGCAATGAGCAGTTCTTC

v_gene: TRBV19
d_gene: TRBD1
abundance: .
j_gene: TRBJ1-2
CDR3aa: CASSIFGTATNYGYTF
CDR3nt: TGTGCCAGTAGTATCTTCGGGACAGCTACTAACTATGGCTACACCTTC

v_gene: TRBV2
d_gene: TRBD1
abundance: many
j_gene: TRBJ2-5
CDR3aa: CASKPRGQGLGETQYF
CDR3nt: TGTGCCAGCAAACCTCGGGGACAGGGGCTGGGAGAGACCCAGTACTTC

v_gene: TRBV19
d_gene: .
abundance: many
j_gene: TRBJ1-1
CDR3aa: CASRGGAVNTEAFF
CDR3nt: TGTGCCAGTAGGGGGGGGGCCGTCAACACTGAAGCTTTCTTT

v_gene: TRBV12-3/TRBV12-4
d_gene: TRBD2
abundance: .
j_gene: TRBJ2-2
CDR3aa: CASSTGLAVTGELFF
CDR3nt: TGTGCCAGCAGTACGGGACTAGCGGTTACCGGGGAGCTGTTTTTT

v_gene: TRBV2
d_gene: .
abundance: many
j_gene: TRBJ1-1
CDR3aa: CASSAGFVTEAFF
CDR3nt: TGTGCCAGCAGCGCAGGGTTTGTCACTGAAGCTTTCTTT

v_gene: TRBV5-1
d_gene: .
abundance: many
j_gene: TRBJ1-5
CDR3aa: CASSPTDGNQPQHF
CDR3nt: TGCGCCAGCAGCCCGACCGACGGCAATCAGCCCCAGCATTTT

v_gene: TRBV7-2
d_gene: .
abundance: many
j_gene: TRBJ2-5
CDR3aa: CASSRKRGQETQYF
CDR3nt: TGTGCCAGCAGCCGAAAACGAGGGCAAGAGACCCAGTACTTC

v_gene: TRBV19
d_gene: .
abundance: many
j_gene: TRBJ1-1
CDR3aa: CASSGGPALYPNTEAFF
CDR3nt: TGTGCCAGTAGTGGTGGGCCAGCACTATACCCGAACACTGAAGCTTTCTTT

v_gene: TRBV20-1
d_gene: TRBD1
abundance: many
j_gene: TRBJ2-5
CDR3aa: CSAKDRGRQETQYF
CDR3nt: TGCAGTGCTAAAGACAGGGGGAGGCAAGAGACCCAGTACTTC

v_gene: TRBV28
d_gene: .
abundance: many
j_gene: TRBJ1-1
CDR3aa: CASRSGERTEAFF
CDR3nt: TGTGCCAGCAGGTCAGGGGAAAGGACTGAAGCTTTCTTT

v_gene: TRBV19
d_gene: .
abundance: once
j_gene: TRBJ2-7
CDR3aa: CVCSIAWVGATYEQYF
CDR3nt: TGTGTCTGTAGTATAGCGTGGGTGGGGGCGACCTACGAGCAGTACTTC

v_gene: TRBV20-1
d_gene: TRBD1
abundance: many
j_gene: TRBJ1-5
CDR3aa: CSARAGPGTGATKAQHF
CDR3nt: TGCAGTGCTAGAGCCGGACCCGGGACAGGGGCCACAAAAGCCCAGCATTTT

v_gene: TRBV6-5
d_gene: .
abundance: many
j_gene: TRBJ1-1
CDR3aa: CASSSPGHLHTEAFF
CDR3nt: TGTGCCAGCAGTTCCCCGGGGCACTTACACACTGAAGCTTTCTTT

v_gene: TRBV5-1
d_gene: .
abundance: many
j_gene: TRBJ2-4
CDR3aa: CASSLGGAHLDIQYF
CDR3nt: TGCGCCAGCAGCTTGGGAGGGGCCCATCTGGACATTCAGTACTTC

v_gene: TRBV19
d_gene: TRBD1
abundance: many
j_gene: TRBJ1-1
CDR3aa: CASRVTGGNTEAFF
CDR3nt: TGTGCCAGTAGAGTAACAGGGGGCAACACTGAAGCTTTCTTT

v_gene: TRBV6-2/TRBV6-3
d_gene: TRBD2
abundance: many
j_gene: TRBJ2-3
CDR3aa: CASTSGGEADTQYF
CDR3nt: TGTGCCAGCACCTCCGGGGGGGAGGCAGATACGCAGTATTTT

v_gene: TRBV30
d_gene: .
abundance: many
j_gene: TRBJ2-7
CDR3aa: CAWSWDKADEQYF
CDR3nt: TGTGCCTGGAGTTGGGATAAGGCGGACGAGCAGTACTTC

v_gene: TRBV5-1
d_gene: TRBD1
abundance: many
j_gene: TRBJ1-1
CDR3aa: CASSWDSQNTEAFF
CDR3nt: TGCGCCAGCAGCTGGGACAGTCAGAACACTGAAGCTTTCTTT

v_gene: TRBV6-1
d_gene: .
abundance: many
j_gene: TRBJ2-4
CDR3aa: CASSPHQNIQYF
CDR3nt: TGTGCCAGCAGTCCCCACCAGAACATTCAGTACTTC

v_gene: TRBV20-1
d_gene: .
abundance: few
j_gene: TRBJ2-5
CDR3aa: CSASKEETQYF
CDR3nt: TGCAGTGCTAGCAAGGAGGAGACCCAGTACTTC

v_gene: TRBV20-1
d_gene: .
abundance: many
j_gene: TRBJ1-3
CDR3aa: CSASQQAFADTIYF
CDR3nt: TGCAGTGCTAGCCAACAGGCATTCGCGGACACCATATATTTT

v_gene: TRBV15
d_gene: TRBD1
abundance: few
j_gene: TRBJ1-2
CDR3aa: CATSKAPGGANGYTF
CDR3nt: TGTGCCACCAGCAAAGCGCCAGGGGGCGCGAATGGCTACACCTTC

v_gene: TRBV27
d_gene: .
abundance: many
j_gene: TRBJ1-5
CDR3aa: CASSPRRPGNQPQHF
CDR3nt: TGTGCCAGCAGTCCCCGGAGGCCTGGGAATCAGCCCCAGCATTTT

v_gene: TRBV11-2
d_gene: .
abundance: .
j_gene: TRBJ1-6
CDR3aa: CASSQEESPLHF
CDR3nt: TGTGCCAGCAGCCAAGAGGAATCACCCCTCCACTTT

v_gene: TRBV12-3/TRBV12-4
d_gene: TRBD1
abundance: many
j_gene: TRBJ1-2
CDR3aa: CASSLDRGDGYTF
CDR3nt: TGTGCCAGCAGTCTTGACAGGGGAGATGGCTACACCTTC

v_gene: TRBV14
d_gene: .
abundance: .
j_gene: TRBJ2-5
CDR3aa: CASSLGSILSPGTWTQYF
CDR3nt: TGTGCCAGCAGCCTTGGAAGCATTCTGAGTCCGGGGACGTGGACCCAGTACTTC

v_gene: TRBV2
d_gene: .
abundance: many
j_gene: TRBJ2-3
CDR3aa: CASSEARGIDTQYF
CDR3nt: TGTGCCAGCAGTGAGGCCAGGGGTATAGATACGCAGTATTTT

v_gene: TRBV6-4
d_gene: .
abundance: many
j_gene: TRBJ1-2
CDR3aa: CASENVAGGGDSYGYTF
CDR3nt: TGTGCCAGCGAGAATGTGGCAGGAGGGGGGGATAGCTATGGCTACACCTTC

v_gene: TRBV11-1
d_gene: .
abundance: .
j_gene: TRBJ1-3
CDR3aa: CASSWRPQEGKSSGNTIYF
CDR3nt: TGTGCCAGCAGCTGGAGACCACAGGAGGGGAAAAGCTCTGGAAACACCATATATTTT

v_gene: TRBV2
d_gene: TRBD1
abundance: many
j_gene: TRBJ1-2
CDR3aa: CASSSTRTGLGYTF
CDR3nt: TGTGCCAGCAGCTCTACCCGGACAGGGCTTGGCTACACCTTC

v_gene: TRBV2
d_gene: TRBD2
abundance: .
j_gene: TRBJ2-1
CDR3aa: CASPPRAGVDNEQFF
CDR3nt: TGTGCCAGCCCCCCACGGGCGGGAGTCGACAATGAGCAGTTCTTC

v_gene: TRBV4-2
d_gene: .
abundance: many
j_gene: TRBJ1-1
CDR3aa: CASSEGVEDTEAFF
CDR3nt: TGTGCCAGCAGTGAAGGGGTAGAGGACACTGAAGCTTTCTTT

v_gene: TRBV2
d_gene: TRBD1
abundance: many
j_gene: TRBJ1-4
CDR3aa: CASSSGTAEKLFF
CDR3nt: TGTGCCAGCAGTTCCGGGACAGCTGAAAAACTGTTTTTT

v_gene: TRBV27
d_gene: .
abundance: many
j_gene: TRBJ1-1
CDR3aa: CASSNAYNTEAFF
CDR3nt: TGTGCCAGCAGTAATGCGTATAACACTGAAGCTTTCTTT

v_gene: TRBV6-5
d_gene: .
abundance: many
j_gene: TRBJ2-5
CDR3aa: CASSPTGPETQYF
CDR3nt: TGTGCCAGCAGTCCAACAGGCCCCGAGACCCAGTACTTC

v_gene: TRBV27
d_gene: .
abundance: many
j_gene: TRBJ1-1
CDR3aa: CASRRHGDHTEAFF
CDR3nt: TGTGCCAGCAGGCGCCACGGGGATCACACTGAAGCTTTCTTT

v_gene: TRBV12-3/TRBV12-4
d_gene: .
abundance: many
j_gene: TRBJ2-2
CDR3aa: CAGSRATTGELFF
CDR3nt: TGTGCCGGCTCCCGGGCCACCACCGGGGAGCTGTTTTTT

v_gene: TRBV28
d_gene: TRBD2
abundance: many
j_gene: TRBJ2-7
CDR3aa: CASRPTSGGSYEQYF
CDR3nt: TGTGCCAGCAGGCCTACTAGCGGAGGCTCCTACGAGCAGTACTTC